This entry lists 18 T cell receptor beta chains sequenced from one sample in a study of spatial heterogeneity in lung cancer. TCRdb reanalysed the 5' RACE reads using MiXCR and keeps one entry per CDR3 protein. The sample holds some 6,000 distinct CDR3 sequences, about 6.9% seen once. The antigens of these receptors remain unknown. Time point specified: sample taken at primary tumor resection. Study results and limitations: Expanded intratumoral alpha and beta TCR counts tracked tumor mutation counts.

Sequences were derived from lung tumor tissue, sampled at surgery. The receptor set was obtained from a male donor with early-stage non-small cell lung cancer.

This clonotype was detected many times. The rearrangement joins TRBV6-2 or TRBV6-3 to TRBJ2-3, with D perhaps TRBD2 (5 bases). Germline V gene lookup returns CDR1 MNHEY and CDR2 SVGEGT. This CDR3 has 14 amino acids. The V and J ends lost 6 bases and 9 bases respectively, with 19 bases between them. CDR3 region: CASSQPPRPGTQYF. DNA for the CDR3: TGTGCCAGCAGCCAACCCCCCCGCCCGGGAACGCAGTATTTT.

In its sample, this clonotype was seen many times. This rearrangement joins TRBV4-3 to TRBJ1-4; 8 positions agree with TRBD1. V was pared by 0 bases and J by 7 bases, with 4 bases of the junction left unmatched. CDR3 length equals 15 residues. Germline CDR1 LGHNA, CDR2 YSLEER. For the CDR3, the DNA is TGCGCCAGCAGCCAAGAAGACAGGGGTTTTGAAAAACTGTTTTTT. Amino acids: CASSQEDRGFEKLFF.

This clonotype was seen ten or more times. V and J are TRBV3-1 and TRBJ2-1; 8 bases align to TRBD2. The CDR3 extends over 13 amino acids. V gave up 5 bases and J gave up 5 bases; unmatched junction bases: 2. CDR1 is LGHDT and CDR2 is YNNKEL in the germline V gene (reference sequence). The chain's CDR3 is CASSGLADNEQFF. The DNA for the CDR3 is TGTGCCAGCAGCGGACTAGCAGACAATGAGCAGTTCTTC.

This clonotype is medium-sized by share. The rearrangement uses TRBV5-4 and TRBJ2-7, with D perhaps TRBD1 (6 bases). V was cut by 4 bases and J by 3 bases, with 20 bases left in between. CDR1 and CDR2 (germline): SGHNT, YYREEE (reference sequence). CDR3 length: 16 amino acids. In DNA, the CDR3 is TGTGCCAGCAGCCCACTCGGGCGCAGGGGAGACTACGAGCAGTACTTC. Protein: CASSPLGRRGDYEQYF.

The table lists this clonotype with many counts. The rearrangement links TRBV20-1 to TRBJ2-5, with no clear D. The length of the CDR3 is 11 residues. V lost 6 bases and J 0 bases, leaving 5 bases between the germline ends. The germline V gene has CDR1 DFQATT and CDR2 SNEGSKA (reference sequence). CDR3 sequence: CSAQDQETQYF. DNA for the CDR3: TGCAGTGCGCAGGACCAAGAGACCCAGTACTTC.

This clonotype has at least ten counts. The V call is TRBV6-5, the J call TRBJ1-1, with a possible D match to TRBD1 (5 bases). V lost 0 bases, J lost 1 base, and 15 bases lay in between. Germline V gene data show CDR1 as MNHEY and CDR2 as SVGAGI. CDR3 length equals 17 residues. The CDR3 sequence is CASSYSGRRGPNTEAFF. In nucleotides, the CDR3 is TGTGCCAGCAGTTACTCGGGAAGGAGGGGACCGAACACTGAAGCTTTCTTT.

This clonotype appeared many times. The chain employs TRBV6-2 or TRBV6-3 and TRBJ2-5, with 7 bases matching TRBD2. Germline-derived CDR1 and CDR2 are MNHEY and SVGEGT. Losses at the gene ends were 7 bases for V and 4 bases for J; bases not matched to a gene: 9. CDR3 length: 14 residues. The CDR3 nucleotides read TGTGCCAGCAAGGCTAGCGGCCGCTCAGAGACCCAGTACTTC. Protein product: CASKASGRSETQYF.

This clonotype ranks as medium-sized (0.01 to 0.1%). This chain's CDR3 is CAWSPGALNTEAFF. CDR3 coding DNA: TGTGCCTGGAGTCCGGGGGCCCTGAACACTGAAGCTTTCTTT. The chain links TRBV30 to TRBJ1-1, with D perhaps TRBD1 (6 bases). The V end lost 2 bases, the J end lost 0 bases, and 10 bases lay between the germline ends. Per germline, CDR1 GTSNPN and CDR2 SVGIG (reference sequence). This CDR3 has 14 residues.

This clonotype has more than one count but fewer than ten. The gene calls are TRBV7-2 and TRBJ1-5; 8 nucleotides align to TRBD1. This CDR3 region has 15 residues. V was clipped by 5 bases and J by 0 bases; unmatched bases: 3. The germline V gene encodes CDR1 SGHTA and CDR2 FQGNSA. The CDR3 loop is CASSTQGASNQPQHF. The CDR3 DNA reads TGTGCCAGCAGCACCCAGGGGGCTAGCAATCAGCCCCAGCATTTT. The whole variable domain, remainder taken from reference TRBV7-2 and TRBJ1-5, is GAGVSQSPSNKVTEKGKDVELRCDPISGHTALYWYRQSLGQGLEFLIYFQGNSAPDKSGLPSDRFSAERTGGSVSTLTIQRTQQEDSAVYLCASSTQGASNQPQHFGDGTRLSIL.

This clonotype was observed many times. The chain has TRBV5-1 and TRBJ2-2; unclear D gene. This CDR3 is built from 19 residues. Between the trimmed V and J ends, which lost 2 bases and 3 bases, there was a span of 23 bases. Germline-derived CDR1 and CDR2 are SGHRS and YFSETQ. Written as DNA, the CDR3 is TGCGCCAGCAGCTTTAGACAAACGGTTATCCCTGGGGACACCGGGGAGCTGTTTTTT. It yields the protein CASSFRQTVIPGDTGELFF.

In this sample, this clonotype turned up many times. This rearrangement joins TRBV29-1 to TRBJ2-2; TRBD1 is a possible D gene (6 bases). V dropped 8 bases and J dropped 0 bases, with 13 bases sitting between them. This CDR3 has 14 residues. Germline V gene lookup returns CDR1 SQVTM and CDR2 ANQGSEA. The CDR3 bases are TGCAGCTCCTCCGGGACATCGAACACCGGGGAGCTGTTTTTT. It specifies CSSSGTSNTGELFF.

This clonotype is deemed medium-sized. The gene calls are TRBV11-2 and TRBJ1-1, with D unresolved. This CDR3 has 12 amino acids. The V end was cut by 5 bases, the J end by 5 bases, with 9 bases between. In germline, CDR1 is SGHAT, CDR2 FQNNGV. CDR3 protein: CASSQSGTEAFF. DNA of the CDR3: TGTGCCAGCAGCCAGAGTGGGACTGAAGCTTTCTTT.

This clonotype was observed many times. The V call is TRBV20-1, the J call TRBJ2-5; maybe TRBD2 (7 bases). The V end was cut by 3 bases, the J end by 4 bases, with 15 bases between. CDR1 and CDR2 from the germline V gene are DFQATT and SNEGSKA (reference sequence). CDR3 length: 14 amino acids. The CDR3 loop is CSASLSGGGETQYF. CDR3 DNA sequence: TGCAGTGCTAGCCTTTCGGGGGGCGGAGAGACCCAGTACTTC.

This clonotype was seen ten or more times. The gene calls are TRBV30 and TRBJ2-5; D is perhaps TRBD1 (7 bases). Trimming cost V 0 bases and J 5 bases, with 13 bases left between them. Germline V gene data show CDR1 as GTSNPN and CDR2 as SVGIG (reference sequence). The CDR3 consists of 14 residues. The CDR3 here is CAWSVQGGLETQYF. The CDR3 DNA follows: TGTGCCTGGAGTGTTCAGGGGGGCCTTGAGACCCAGTACTTC.

V and J are TRBV29-1 and TRBJ1-2; D call uncertain. Germline V gene lookup returns CDR1 SQVTM and CDR2 ANQGSEA. The germline V and J ends were trimmed by 7 bases and 3 bases, with 9 bases remaining between them. This CDR3 contains 11 residues. The DNA of the CDR3 is TGCAGCGGCTGGAAAGACTATGGCTACACCTTC. Amino acid sequence: CSGWKDYGYTF.

Many counts were recorded for this clonotype. This chain connects TRBV5-6 to TRBJ1-2; 10 positions agree with TRBD1. The CDR3 spans 15 residues. Germline trimming cut 0 bases from V and 5 bases from J; bases unmatched to any gene: 4. Germline lookup yields CDR1 SGHDT and CDR2 YYEEEE. The CDR3 reads CASSLGQGAGYGYTF. CDR3 in DNA: TGTGCCAGCAGCTTGGGACAGGGGGCTGGGTATGGCTACACCTTC.

This clonotype has at least ten counts. The rearrangement uses TRBV2 and TRBJ2-7; perhaps TRBD2 as D (6 bases). CDR3 length: 15 residues. The V and J ends lost 0 bases and 3 bases respectively, with 12 bases between them. Looked up from germline, CDR1 is SNHLY and CDR2 is FYNNEI. CDR3 bases: TGTGCCAGCAGTGAAGCGCTTCGGGGGATCTACGAGCAGTACTTC. Its protein product is CASSEALRGIYEQYF.

The table lists this clonotype with many counts. V is TRBV20-1 and J is TRBJ2-3, with 14 bases that match TRBD2. The CDR3 length is 15 residues. Germline V gene sequence: CDR1 DFQATT, CDR2 SNEGSKA (reference sequence). Trimming at V came to 7 bases and at J to 5 bases, leaving 8 bases not matched to a gene. The CDR3 protein is CSGQTSGGAEDTQYF. Here the CDR3 DNA reads TGCAGTGGCCAGACTAGCGGGGGGGCTGAAGATACGCAGTATTTT.